This T cell receptor (beta chain) was sequenced in a study of CD8 T cells in Susac syndrome. The CDR3 has 15 residues. Per germline, CDR1 SEHNR and CDR2 FQNEAQ (reference sequence). V lost 5 bases to trimming and J lost 4 bases, with 17 bases between them. RNA totalling roughly 0.45 to 1 ug underwent reverse transcription with random hexamers. TCRdb redid the calling of the immunoSEQ multiplex PCR reads with MiXCR, one entry per CDR3 protein. The table includes some 200,000 distinct CDR3 sequences, approximately 95% detected once. Input material: CD4+ T cells from PBMCs. The clonotype originates from a human donor with multiple sclerosis. The chain uses TRBV7-9 and TRBJ1-1, with D possibly TRBD1 on 6 matching bases. CDR3 bases: TGTGCCAGCAGCCCCGCAGGCAGGGGAGGCACTGAAGCTTTCTTT. The encoded protein is CASSPAGRGGTEAFF.